A single sample gave rise to the 17 T cell receptor beta chains below, sequenced in a study of a mutant IDH1 vaccine in newly diagnosed glioma. The antigens of these receptors remain unknown. Measured with immunoSEQ multiplex PCR; TCRdb has only the in-frame clones, and not every one. Of about 58,000 clones listed, around 80% were seen once; the top ten hold 7% to 8.5%. Time point indicated: week 5, during vaccination. It was 300 ug of mutant IDH1 20-mer peptide that made up each vaccine dose, given with topical imiquimod. The specimen was PBMCs, collected from a glioma patient whose treatment included an IDH1 peptide vaccine. Every receptor here comes from a woman aged 50 to 65 with glioma.

This chain joins TRBV11-2 and TRBJ1-1; D is uncertain. Trimming removed 1 base at V and 3 bases at J, with 12 bases between. This CDR3 contains 15 residues. Germline V gene sequence: CDR1 SGHAT, CDR2 FQNNGV. CDR3 residues: CASSLGFGQDTEAFF. For the CDR3, the DNA is TGTGCCAGCAGCTTAGGGTTTGGGCAGGACACTGAAGCTTTCTTT.

The gene calls are TRBV2 and TRBJ2-1; D not resolved. The CDR3 loop spans 13 amino acids. Germline CDR1 and CDR2: SNHLY and FYNNEI. Trimming took off 3 bases at V and 10 bases at J, with 13 bases between the two ends. The CDR3: CASSDQLSGEQFF. CDR3 coding DNA: TGTGCCAGCAGTGACCAGCTCTCCGGCGAGCAGTTCTTC.

The CDR3 reads CASSFLPGMTAKNIQYF. DNA of the CDR3: TGTGCCAGCAGTTTCCTTCCTGGAATGACAGCCAAAAACATTCAGTACTTC. The rearrangement uses TRBV28 and TRBJ2-4; D gene uncertain. The germline V gene encodes CDR1 MDHEN and CDR2 SYDVKM. With 3 bases removed from V and 0 bases from J, the gap between germline ends came to 15 bases. CDR3 length: 17 residues.

This sequence joins TRBV5-4 and TRBJ1-2; 7 bases agree with TRBD1. The CDR3 consists of 14 residues. V lost 4 bases and J lost 4; bases outside the gene matches: 7. From germline, CDR1 is SGHNT and CDR2 YYREEE (reference sequence). For the CDR3, the DNA is TGTGCCAGCAGCGACCCGACAGGGTCCTATGGCTACACCTTC. Translation: CASSDPTGSYGYTF.

The chain joins TRBV7-3 to TRBJ2-3; D is perhaps TRBD1 (5 bases). The V and J ends lost 5 bases and 0 bases respectively, with 9 bases between them. CDR1 and CDR2 from the germline V gene are SGHTA and FQGTGA. There are 14 residues in the CDR3. The CDR3, as DNA: TGTGCCAGCAGCCTCGACAGAAGCACAGATACGCAGTATTTT. Its protein is CASSLDRSTDTQYF.

The chain is built from TRBV19 and TRBJ2-1; tentatively, D is TRBD1 (5 bases). Germline CDR1 reads LNHDA; CDR2 reads SQIVND (reference sequence). This CDR3 comprises 16 residues. The V gene lost 3 bases and the J gene lost 3 bases, with 15 bases spanning the gap. The CDR3 region is CASSILPGSGYNEQFF. The CDR3 DNA follows: TGTGCCAGTAGTATCCTCCCAGGGTCGGGCTACAATGAGCAGTTCTTC.

This rearrangement joins TRBV2 to TRBJ1-3; no firm D call. Germline V gene sequence: CDR1 SNHLY, CDR2 FYNNEI. The V end was cut by 2 bases, the J end by 4 bases, with 6 bases between. This CDR3 contains 13 residues. The CDR3 DNA follows: TGTGCCAGCAGTGAAATGGAGGGAAACACCATATATTTT. Its translation is CASSEMEGNTIYF.

V usage is TRBV5-1 and J usage is TRBJ2-5, with D perhaps matching TRBD1 (5 bases). Trimming pared 0 bases from V and 2 bases from J, leaving 14 bases between. This CDR3 has 16 residues. Per the germline V gene, CDR1 is SGHRS and CDR2 is YFSETQ. The CDR3 DNA sequence: TGCGCCAGCAGCTTGGGTAAGAGACAGTATCAAGAGACCCAGTACTTC. It codes for CASSLGKRQYQETQYF.

The CDR3 nucleotides read TGTGCCAGCAGCTTAAAAGGGGCAGATACGCAGTATTTT. It is translated as CASSLKGADTQYF. The rearrangement joins TRBV7-9 to TRBJ2-3; the D gene is possibly TRBD1 (5 bases). The CDR3 extends over 13 amino acids. V was clipped by 2 bases and J by 4 bases, with 7 bases between them. In germline, CDR1 is SEHNR, CDR2 FQNEAQ (reference sequence).

The rearrangement uses TRBV7-9 and TRBJ1-2; no clear D. This CDR3 contains 12 residues. V lost 4 bases and J 8 bases, leaving 11 bases between the germline ends. CDR1 and CDR2 (germline): SEHNR, FQNEAQ (reference sequence). CDR3 residues: CASSSGRRGYTF. The CDR3 nucleotides read TGTGCCAGCAGCTCGGGCCGGCGAGGCTACACCTTC.

The chain recombines TRBV21-1 with TRBJ1-2; TRBD1 is the table's D call, not checked against the DNA. TRBV21-1 constitutes a pseudogene. CDR3 size: 15 residues. This CDR3 reads CASSSGTGQTNGYTF. CDR3 sequence (DNA): TGTGCCAGCAGCAGTGGGACAGGTCAAACGAATGGCTACACCTTC.

DNA for the CDR3: TGTGCCAGCAGCCCCGACAGGTTCTCCTACGAGCAGTACTTC. This encodes CASSPDRFSYEQYF. The chain carries TRBV7-2 and TRBJ2-7; D possibly corresponds to TRBD1 (6 bases). Trimming left V 5 bases short and J 0 bases short, with 11 bases between. The CDR3 is 14 amino acids. Germline V gene lookup returns CDR1 SGHTA and CDR2 FQGNSA.

This clone is labeled medium-sized (0.01 to 0.1%). The CDR3 bases are TGTGCCAGCAGCCAAGAAGGACAGGGGAATGAAAAACTGTTTTTT. Amino acids: CASSQEGQGNEKLFF. J is TRBJ1-4 and V is TRBV4-2; 9 nucleotides match TRBD1. The CDR3 has 15 amino acids. V lost 0 bases and J lost 5; bases outside the gene matches: 1. Germline CDR1 reads LGHNA; CDR2 reads YNFKEQ.

This clone was counted only a few times. The V and J genes are TRBV9 and TRBJ2-1; D is undetermined. The germline V gene has CDR1 SGDLS and CDR2 YYNGEE. V lost 4 bases and J 10 bases, leaving 9 bases between the germline ends. CDR3 length equals 11 residues. CDR3 loop: CASSIADEQFF. The CDR3 DNA reads as TGTGCCAGCAGCATCGCGGACGAGCAGTTCTTC.

The chain employs TRBV7-2 and TRBJ1-1; D might be TRBD1 (5 bases). Germline-derived CDR1 and CDR2 are SGHTA and FQGNSA. The CDR3 length is 15 residues. V lost 0 bases and J 6 bases, leaving 14 bases between the germline ends. The CDR3 here is CASSLATGTGSEAFF. The CDR3 DNA follows: TGTGCCAGCAGCTTAGCGACCGGGACGGGATCTGAAGCTTTCTTT.

The CDR3 loop is CASSSGQGDISPLHF. The CDR3 DNA sequence: TGTGCCAGCAGTTCGGGACAGGGGGATATTTCACCCCTCCACTTT. This chain links TRBV5-4 with TRBJ1-6; 11 nucleotides align to TRBD1. V lost 5 bases and J lost 9; bases outside the gene matches: 7. The CDR3 totals 15 residues. Germline V CDR1 and CDR2: SGHNT, YYREEE (reference sequence). Using reference TRBV5-4 and TRBJ1-6 for the parts outside the CDR3, the full variable domain is ETGVTQSPTHLIKTRGQQVTLRCSSQSGHNTVSWYQQALGQGPQFIFQYYREEENGRGNFPPRFSGLQFPNYSSELNVNALELDDSALYLCASSSGQGDISPLHFGNGTRLTVT.

J is TRBJ2-1 and V is TRBV6-1; 7 nucleotides align to TRBD2. Germline V CDR1 and CDR2: MNHNS, SASEGT. J lost 3 bases, V lost 9 bases, and 11 bases had no gene match. This CDR3 is built from 15 residues. In nucleotides, the CDR3 is TGTGCCAGTGGCGGGAGATCTACTCGCTACAATGAGCAGTTCTTC. Its protein is CASGGRSTRYNEQFF.